One and the same sample provided the 2 T cell receptor beta chains below, sequenced in a study of siplizumab effects on memory and regulatory T cells. Profiling relied on immunoSEQ multiplex PCR, and the TCRdb table lists in-frame clones only, not all of them. Here the sample spans approximately 94,000 clones, roughly 96% being singletons. The sample comprised naive CD4+ T cells sorted from blood. These receptors came from a human donor in good health.

This clone was seen more than once but under ten times. This chain's CDR3 is CASSQGQGYSYTEAFF. The CDR3 DNA follows: TGTGCCAGCAGCCAAGGACAGGGATACTCCTACACTGAAGCTTTCTTT. The rearrangement joins TRBV14 to TRBJ1-1; 7 nucleotides match TRBD1. The V segment lost 1 base and the J segment 3 bases; nucleotides outside the gene matches: 8. Looked up from germline, CDR1 is SGHDN and CDR2 is FVKESK. This CDR3 spans 16 amino acids.

This rearrangement joins TRBV28 to TRBJ1-3; 8 bases are a match to TRBD1. This CDR3 is 15 amino acids long. Trimming took 7 bases from V and 4 from J; bases not matched to a gene: 9. CDR1 is MDHEN and CDR2 is SYDVKM in the germline V gene. The CDR3 sequence is CASTETGGKGNTIYF. Written as DNA, the CDR3 is TGTGCCAGCACGGAAACAGGGGGAAAGGGAAACACCATATATTTT.